The rows below give T cell receptor beta chains drawn from one sample of a study of identical twins. Using its own MiXCR run on the 5' RACE reads, TCRdb lists one record per CDR3 protein. This table has 1,800,000 or so distinct CDR3 sequences, roughly 35% appearing once. Sequencing input: cord blood. Every receptor here comes from a newborn girl in good health. The CDR3 runs from the conserved cysteine through the conserved F or W. D genes are given only for firm matches.

V: TRBV9; J: TRBJ1-2; length: 16; D: TRBD1; CDR3: CASSVVIQGGSYGYTF
V: TRBV20-1; J: TRBJ2-1; length: 15; D: TRBD2; CDR3: CSARELAGPGNEQFF
V: TRBV12-3/TRBV12-4; J: TRBJ2-3; length: 16; D: TRBD2; CDR3: CASSLRSGSGTDTQYF
V: TRBV3-1; J: TRBJ2-1; length: 15; D: .; CDR3: CASSLTRTPYNEQFF
V: TRBV5-1; J: .; length: 15; D: .; CDR3: CASSSELDSYNEQYF
V: TRBV5-1; J: TRBJ2-5; length: 15; D: .; CDR3: CASSLVRTSQETQYF
V: TRBV5-1; J: TRBJ2-7; length: 17; D: .; CDR3: CASSSPLASNTSYEQYF
V: TRBV29-1; J: TRBJ2-7; length: 13; D: .; CDR3: CSVSLTSSGEQYF
V: TRBV4-1; J: TRBJ2-4; length: 19; D: TRBD2; CDR3: CASSQVQAGAALAKNIQYF
V: TRBV4-2; J: TRBJ1-2; length: 14; D: .; CDR3: CASSQGDLTYGYTF
V: TRBV20-1; J: TRBJ2-5; length: 13; D: .; CDR3: CSAMEGLQETQYF
V: TRBV20-1; J: TRBJ2-1; length: 12; D: .; CDR3: CSATPGSYEQFF
V: TRBV24-1; J: TRBJ2-5; length: 15; D: .; CDR3: CATSDLVQGRETQYF
V: TRBV21-1; J: TRBJ2-3; length: 16; D: .; CDR3: CASSKASGRATDTQYF
V: TRBV5-6; J: TRBJ2-2; length: 16; D: .; CDR3: CASSLERLGSTGELFF
V: TRBV24-1; J: TRBJ2-3; length: 14; D: TRBD2; CDR3: CATSISGVTDTQYF
V: TRBV4-1; J: TRBJ2-3; length: 12; D: .; CDR3: CASSQVRGTQYF
V: TRBV24-1; J: TRBJ2-5; length: 13; D: TRBD2; CDR3: CAVGGDVYNEQYF
V: TRBV28; J: TRBJ1-4; length: 18; D: TRBD1; CDR3: CASSPYRRPDRLNEKLFF
V: TRBV20-1; J: .; length: 11; D: .; CDR3: CSGDSYNEQYF
V: TRBV4-2; J: TRBJ2-5; length: 14; D: .; CDR3: CASSHRGVQETQYF
V: TRBV20-1; J: TRBJ2-7; length: 15; D: .; CDR3: CSARGDFITSYEQYF
V: TRBV4-1; J: TRBJ2-1; length: 17; D: TRBD2; CDR3: CASDPSGVTSSYNEQFF
V: TRBV3-1; J: TRBJ2-7; length: 13; D: .; CDR3: CASSPIHSYEQYF
V: TRBV27; J: TRBJ2-3; length: 15; D: .; CDR3: CASSPVKGRTDTQYF
V: TRBV24-1; J: TRBJ2-3; length: 16; D: TRBD1; CDR3: CATSDMTGGRGDTQYF
V: TRBV11-2; J: TRBJ2-6; length: 17; D: .; CDR3: CASSLVSGSSGANVLTF
V: TRBV18; J: TRBJ2-1; length: 15; D: TRBD2; CDR3: CASSQPRDYGFEQFF
V: TRBV27; J: TRBJ1-2; length: 15; D: .; CDR3: CASSLGTVEGYGYTF
V: TRBV5-1; J: TRBJ2-1; length: 16; D: TRBD2; CDR3: CASSERLAGGNNEQFF
V: TRBV4-2; J: TRBJ1-5; length: 15; D: .; CDR3: CASSQDGGHNQPQHF
V: TRBV29-1; J: TRBJ2-1; length: 12; D: .; CDR3: CSVEKSRSEQFF